This is a list of T cell receptor beta chains from one sample in a study of shared clonotypes between healthy human individuals. TCRdb's table, derived via immunoSEQ multiplex PCR, lists solely in-frame clones and lacks some. The sample consists of roughly 2.1 million clones, about 93% of them appearing once. Sequenced input: naive CD8+ T cells from PBMCs. The receptors stem from a man younger than 35 in good health. Some clones in this sample may be carry-over from other donors' samples. CDR3s include the opening cysteine and the closing phenylalanine or tryptophan. Fields, in order: CDR3 DNA, CDR3 protein, clone size, J gene, D gene, V gene. A D gene is named only where the DNA matches it firmly. Rows give clone size only sometimes, using once, few, many, or a class for an expanded clone.

DNA: TGCGCCAGCAGTTTGCGGGGGGCGTACTACGAGCAGTACTTC
CDR3: CASSLRGAYYEQYF
size: once
J: TRBJ2-7
D: TRBD2
V: TRBV28

DNA: TGTGCCAGCAGCGTAGGTGGACAGGGGAATGAAAAACTGTTTTTT
CDR3: CASSVGGQGNEKLFF
size: .
J: TRBJ1-4
D: TRBD1
V: TRBV9

DNA: TGTGCCAGCAGCACCACCGGACTACGCAGCACAGATACGCAGTATTTT
CDR3: CASSTTGLRSTDTQYF
size: .
J: TRBJ2-3
D: .
V: TRBV7-2

DNA: TGCGCCAGCAGCCAAGGGTCCGGGAGGCGGGTAATTGAGACCCAGTACTTC
CDR3: CASSQGSGRRVIETQYF
size: .
J: TRBJ2-5
D: TRBD2
V: TRBV4-1

DNA: TGTGCCAGCAGCCAAGGAACGGAAGGCTCCTACGAGCAGTACTTC
CDR3: CASSQGTEGSYEQYF
size: .
J: TRBJ2-7
D: .
V: TRBV4-2

DNA: TGTGCCAGCAGCGCGGGGACAGCCAGACGGTCCGAGCAGTACTTC
CDR3: CASSAGTARRSEQYF
size: .
J: TRBJ2-7
D: .
V: TRBV13

DNA: TGCGCCAGCGGGGGGGGGCGGTCCTGGGAGCAGTACTTC
CDR3: CASGGGRSWEQYF
size: .
J: TRBJ2-7
D: .
V: TRBV4-1

DNA: TGTGCCATCAGTGTTTTTAGTCCGGAAATCCAAGGGAACTATGGCTACACCTTC
CDR3: CAISVFSPEIQGNYGYTF
size: once
J: TRBJ1-2
D: .
V: TRBV10-3

DNA: TGTGCCAGCAGCTTAGAAAGGGGGGGGACGTATGGCTACACCTTC
CDR3: CASSLERGGTYGYTF
size: once
J: TRBJ1-2
D: .
V: TRBV7-6

DNA: TGTGCCAGCGCAAGGACTAGCGGGGGATACGAGCAGTACTTC
CDR3: CASARTSGGYEQYF
size: .
J: TRBJ2-7
D: TRBD2
V: TRBV9

DNA: TGTGCCAGCAGCTTGGCCATTGAGCCTGATGGCTACACCTTC
CDR3: CASSLAIEPDGYTF
size: .
J: TRBJ1-2
D: .
V: TRBV5-6

DNA: TGCAGCGCTACCGCCCCGAACACCGGGGAGCTGTTTTTT
CDR3: CSATAPNTGELFF
size: once
J: TRBJ2-2
D: .
V: TRBV29-1

DNA: TGTGCCAGCAGCCTCTCCAGCTCTCAGCCCCAGCATTTT
CDR3: CASSLSSSQPQHF
size: .
J: TRBJ1-5
D: .
V: TRBV7-9

DNA: TGTGCCAGCAGTGAAGGGATCCTCTACAATGAGCAGTTCTTC
CDR3: CASSEGILYNEQFF
size: .
J: TRBJ2-1
D: .
V: TRBV2

DNA: TGTGCCAGCAGTGCCCAGACAGGGAATGAAGCTTTCTTT
CDR3: CASSAQTGNEAFF
size: .
J: TRBJ1-1
D: TRBD1
V: TRBV27

DNA: TGTGCCAGCAGCCCGAGCGTTCGCCCGGGGAATGAGCAGTTCTTC
CDR3: CASSPSVRPGNEQFF
size: .
J: TRBJ2-1
D: .
V: TRBV7-3

DNA: TGCGCCAGCAGCGAGTGGGTAGGGGGCCCCCAGACTTTCTTT
CDR3: CASSEWVGGPQTFF
size: .
J: TRBJ1-1
D: TRBD1
V: TRBV5-1

DNA: TGTGCCAGCAGCGTAGGGGACAGGGGGCTTTTGGGCATTCAGTACTTC
CDR3: CASSVGDRGLLGIQYF
size: .
J: TRBJ2-4
D: TRBD1
V: TRBV9

DNA: TGTGCCAGCAGTGAAGCCCAGGGAGGTCAGCCCCAGCATTTT
CDR3: CASSEAQGGQPQHF
size: once
J: TRBJ1-5
D: .
V: TRBV2

DNA: TGTGCCAGTAGTATGTTGGGGACAGGGGGGATCGAGCAGTACTTC
CDR3: CASSMLGTGGIEQYF
size: .
J: TRBJ2-7
D: TRBD1
V: TRBV19

DNA: TGTGCCAGCAGTAATACCCTCGGGACAGTTCCTTCTGGGGCCAACGTCCTGACTTTC
CDR3: CASSNTLGTVPSGANVLTF
size: .
J: TRBJ2-6
D: TRBD1
V: TRBV9

DNA: TGTGCCAGCAGCTTGGTGGGGGCCGGCGAGCAGTACTTC
CDR3: CASSLVGAGEQYF
size: once
J: TRBJ2-7
D: .
V: TRBV5-6

DNA: TGCAGCGTTAAGAGAGGGTGGGAGCAGTTCTTC
CDR3: CSVKRGWEQFF
size: .
J: TRBJ2-1
D: .
V: TRBV29-1

DNA: TGTGCCAGCAGCCAAGCGGCCTTGACAGGCCTAGAGAACACTGAAGCTTTCTTT
CDR3: CASSQAALTGLENTEAFF
size: .
J: TRBJ1-1
D: .
V: TRBV14

DNA: TGTGCCAGCAGCGGGGAACACCGCCTGGGCGATTATGAGCAGTACTTC
CDR3: CASSGEHRLGDYEQYF
size: .
J: TRBJ2-7
D: .
V: TRBV7-9

DNA: TGTGCCAGCAGCTTAGACAAAGCGGGGACGGGGCGCACAGATACGCAGTATTTT
CDR3: CASSLDKAGTGRTDTQYF
size: .
J: TRBJ2-3
D: TRBD2
V: TRBV11-2

DNA: TGTGCCAGTAGTATCTTCTGGGGGGGACCCTACGAGCAGTACTTC
CDR3: CASSIFWGGPYEQYF
size: .
J: TRBJ2-7
D: TRBD2
V: TRBV19

DNA: TGTGCCAGCAGCTACGACCCTCCGGGACAGGGGTTTTATGAGCAGTTCTTC
CDR3: CASSYDPPGQGFYEQFF
size: .
J: TRBJ2-1
D: TRBD1
V: TRBV7-6

DNA: TGTGCCAGCAGTTACTCGGCAGGGATGGCCACCTACGAGCAGTACTTC
CDR3: CASSYSAGMATYEQYF
size: few
J: TRBJ2-7
D: .
V: TRBV6-5

DNA: TGTGCCAGCAGCGCCCGGGACAGCATTATCTACGAGCAGTACTTC
CDR3: CASSARDSIIYEQYF
size: .
J: TRBJ2-7
D: TRBD1
V: TRBV11-2

DNA: TGTGCCAGCAGCTCTCCCACCGGGGAGCTGTTTTTT
CDR3: CASSSPTGELFF
size: once
J: TRBJ2-2
D: .
V: TRBV7-9

DNA: TGTGCCAGTTCGGGACAGGACAATCAGCCCCAGCATTTT
CDR3: CASSGQDNQPQHF
size: .
J: TRBJ1-5
D: TRBD1
V: TRBV7-8

DNA: TGTGCCAGTAGGAACGGAGGGTCCTACGAGCAGTACTTC
CDR3: CASRNGGSYEQYF
size: .
J: TRBJ2-7
D: .
V: TRBV19

DNA: TGTGCCAGCAGCTTATTTCTAGCGGGACTAGTTTTCGGAGATACGCAGTATTTT
CDR3: CASSLFLAGLVFGDTQYF
size: .
J: TRBJ2-3
D: TRBD2
V: TRBV7-9

DNA: TGTGCCAGCAGCTTAGCGGCCCTACTGACGCGTCCGAACACCGGGGAGCTGTTTTTT
CDR3: CASSLAALLTRPNTGELFF
size: .
J: TRBJ2-2
D: .
V: TRBV7-2

DNA: TGCGCCAGCAGTCTGGGGCAGGGTGTTTTTTTT
CDR3: CASSLGQGVFF
size: .
J: TRBJ1-4
D: .
V: TRBV23-1

DNA: TGTGCCAGCAGCTTAGGGCAGGGGAGCTCCTACGAGCAGTACTTC
CDR3: CASSLGQGSSYEQYF
size: .
J: TRBJ2-7
D: .
V: TRBV7-9

DNA: TGCGCCAGCAGCCAAGATTTCGACTACAGCGGGGAGCTGTTTTTT
CDR3: CASSQDFDYSGELFF
size: .
J: TRBJ2-2
D: .
V: TRBV4-3